The source of this T cell receptor (beta chain) is a study of shared clonotypes between healthy human individuals. Background on the study: Donor composition was a couple of women and a few men, aged 18 to 49.

The assay used deep level. The data were produced by immunoSEQ multiplex PCR, yet TCRdb's version contains in-frame clones alone and is incomplete. The table has approximately 1,500,000 clones, approximately 97% seen once. Study findings and constraints: Larger estimated richness was generally seen in naive subsets than in memory subsets. Sample collection involved blood only; tissue repertoires are likely different.

The germline CDR1 and CDR2 sequences are SGHRS and YFSETQ. This CDR3 contains 15 residues. Trimming took 3 bases from V and 3 from J; bases not matched to a gene: 3. As for this clone: Its specificity is not known.

The specimen sequenced was naive CD4+ T cells sorted from blood. Indicated subset: CD45RA+ positively selected. The chain uses TRBV5-1 and TRBJ2-6, with TRBD2 matching 7 bases. The receptor comes from a man aged 25 to 40 in good health. As DNA, the CDR3 is TGCGCCAGCAGCTCCGGGGGGAGTGGGGCCAACGTCCTGACTTTC. The encoded protein is CASSSGGSGANVLTF. The entire variable domain, with the rest obtained from reference TRBV5-1 and TRBJ2-6, is as follows: KAGVTQTPRYLIKTRGQQVTLSCSPISGHRSVSWYQQTPGQGLQFLFEYFSETQRNKGNFPGRFSGRQFSNSRSEMNVSTLELGDSALYLCASSSGGSGANVLTFGAGSRLTVL.